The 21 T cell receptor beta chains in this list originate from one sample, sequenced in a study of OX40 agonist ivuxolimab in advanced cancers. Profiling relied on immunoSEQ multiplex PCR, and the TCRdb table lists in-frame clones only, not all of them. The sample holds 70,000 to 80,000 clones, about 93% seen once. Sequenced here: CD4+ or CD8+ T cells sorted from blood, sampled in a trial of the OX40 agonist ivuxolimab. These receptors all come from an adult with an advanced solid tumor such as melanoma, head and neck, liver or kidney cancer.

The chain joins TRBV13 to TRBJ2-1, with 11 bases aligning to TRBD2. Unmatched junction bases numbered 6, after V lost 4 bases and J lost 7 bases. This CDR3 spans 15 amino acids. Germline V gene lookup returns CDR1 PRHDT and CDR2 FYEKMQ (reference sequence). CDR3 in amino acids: CASSSLAGGRNEQFF. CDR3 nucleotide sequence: TGTGCCAGCAGCTCCCTAGCGGGAGGCCGGAATGAGCAGTTCTTC.

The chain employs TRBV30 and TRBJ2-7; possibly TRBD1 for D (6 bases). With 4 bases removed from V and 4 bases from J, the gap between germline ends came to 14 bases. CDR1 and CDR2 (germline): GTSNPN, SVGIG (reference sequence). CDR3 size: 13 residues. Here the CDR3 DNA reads TGTGCCTGGACCCTAGGGACATCTTACGAGCAGTACTTC. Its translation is CAWTLGTSYEQYF.

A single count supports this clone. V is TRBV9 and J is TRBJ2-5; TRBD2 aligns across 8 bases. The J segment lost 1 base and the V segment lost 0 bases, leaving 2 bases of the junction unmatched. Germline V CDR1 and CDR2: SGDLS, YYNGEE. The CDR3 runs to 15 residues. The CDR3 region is CASSVGTSGQETQYF. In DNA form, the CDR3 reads TGTGCCAGCAGCGTAGGAACTAGCGGCCAAGAGACCCAGTACTTC.

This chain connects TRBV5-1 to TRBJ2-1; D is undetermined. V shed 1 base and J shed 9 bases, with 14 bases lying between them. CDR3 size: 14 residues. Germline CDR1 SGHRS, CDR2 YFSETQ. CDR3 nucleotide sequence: TGCGCCAGCAGCTTGTCATTAAGCCGCGGTGAGCAGTTCTTC. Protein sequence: CASSLSLSRGEQFF.

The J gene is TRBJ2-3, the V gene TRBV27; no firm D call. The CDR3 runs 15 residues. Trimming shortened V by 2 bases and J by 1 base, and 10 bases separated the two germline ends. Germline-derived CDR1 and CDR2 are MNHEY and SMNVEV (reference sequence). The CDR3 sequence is CASSLDLSGTDTQYF. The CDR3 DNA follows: TGTGCCAGCAGTTTAGACTTATCGGGCACAGATACGCAGTATTTT.

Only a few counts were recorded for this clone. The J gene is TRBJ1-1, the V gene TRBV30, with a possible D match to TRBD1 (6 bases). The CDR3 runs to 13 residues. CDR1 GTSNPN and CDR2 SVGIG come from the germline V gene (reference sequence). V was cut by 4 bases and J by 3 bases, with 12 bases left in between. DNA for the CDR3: TGTGCCTGGACCCAACAGGGCCACACTGAAGCTTTCTTT. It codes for CAWTQQGHTEAFF.

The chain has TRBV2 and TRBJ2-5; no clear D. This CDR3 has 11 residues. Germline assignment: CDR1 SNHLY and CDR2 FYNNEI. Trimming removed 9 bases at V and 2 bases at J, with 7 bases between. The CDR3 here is CASGEQETQYF. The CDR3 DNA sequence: TGTGCCAGTGGGGAACAAGAGACCCAGTACTTC.

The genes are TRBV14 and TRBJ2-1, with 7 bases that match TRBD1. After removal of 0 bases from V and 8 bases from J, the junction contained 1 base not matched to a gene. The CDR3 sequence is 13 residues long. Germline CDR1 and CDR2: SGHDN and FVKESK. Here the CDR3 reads CASSQDQGDEQFF. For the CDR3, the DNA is TGTGCCAGCAGCCAAGATCAGGGGGATGAGCAGTTCTTC.

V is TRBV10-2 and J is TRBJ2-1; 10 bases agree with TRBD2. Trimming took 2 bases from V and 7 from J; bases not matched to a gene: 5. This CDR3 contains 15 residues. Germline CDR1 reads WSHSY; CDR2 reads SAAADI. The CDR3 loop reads CASSEGLAGENEQFF. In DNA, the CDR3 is TGCGCCAGCAGTGAGGGGCTAGCGGGAGAAAATGAGCAGTTCTTC.

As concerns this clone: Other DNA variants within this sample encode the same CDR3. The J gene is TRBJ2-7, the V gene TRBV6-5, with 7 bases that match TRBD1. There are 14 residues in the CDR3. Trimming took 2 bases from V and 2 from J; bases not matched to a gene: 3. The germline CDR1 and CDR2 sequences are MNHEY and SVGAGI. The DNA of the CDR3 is TGTGCCAGCAGTTACGGTCAGGGGGCCTACGAGCAGTACTTC. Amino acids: CASSYGQGAYEQYF.

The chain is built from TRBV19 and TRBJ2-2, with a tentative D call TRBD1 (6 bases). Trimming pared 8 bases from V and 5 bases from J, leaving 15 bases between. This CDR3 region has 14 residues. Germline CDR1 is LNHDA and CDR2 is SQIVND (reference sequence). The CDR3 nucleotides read TGTGCCAGTCAGGGGATGGCGGGTACCGGGGAGCTGTTTTTT. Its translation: CASQGMAGTGELFF.

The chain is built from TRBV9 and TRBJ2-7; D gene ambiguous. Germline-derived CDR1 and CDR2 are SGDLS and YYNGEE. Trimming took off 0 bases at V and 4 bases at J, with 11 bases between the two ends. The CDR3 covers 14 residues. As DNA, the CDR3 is TGTGCCAGCAGCGTAGGTCCAACCCAATACGAGCAGTACTTC. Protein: CASSVGPTQYEQYF.

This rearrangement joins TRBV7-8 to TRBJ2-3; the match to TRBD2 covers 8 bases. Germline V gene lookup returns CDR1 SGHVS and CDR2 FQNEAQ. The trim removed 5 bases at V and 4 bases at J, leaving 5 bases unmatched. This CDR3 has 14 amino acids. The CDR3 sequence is CASSPSGGADTQYF. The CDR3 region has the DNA TGTGCCAGCAGCCCGTCCGGGGGGGCAGATACGCAGTATTTT. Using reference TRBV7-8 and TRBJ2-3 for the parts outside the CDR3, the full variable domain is GAGVSQSPRYKVAKRGQDVALRCDPISGHVSLFWYQQALGQGPEFLTYFQNEAQLDKSGLPSDRFFAERPEGSVSTLKIQRTQQEDSAVYLCASSPSGGADTQYFGPGTRLTVL.

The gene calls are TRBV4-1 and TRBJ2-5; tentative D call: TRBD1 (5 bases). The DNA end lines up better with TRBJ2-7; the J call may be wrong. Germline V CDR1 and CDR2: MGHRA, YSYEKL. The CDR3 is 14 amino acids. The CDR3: CASSHIGESYEQYF. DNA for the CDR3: TGCGCCAGCAGCCACATAGGGGAAAGCTACGAGCAGTACTTC.

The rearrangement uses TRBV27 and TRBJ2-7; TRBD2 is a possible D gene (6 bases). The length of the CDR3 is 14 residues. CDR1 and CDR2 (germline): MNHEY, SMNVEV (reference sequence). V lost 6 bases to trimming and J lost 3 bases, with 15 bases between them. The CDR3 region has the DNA TGTGCCAGCAGGCATCGGGACTCCCACTACGAGCAGTACTTC. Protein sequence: CASRHRDSHYEQYF.

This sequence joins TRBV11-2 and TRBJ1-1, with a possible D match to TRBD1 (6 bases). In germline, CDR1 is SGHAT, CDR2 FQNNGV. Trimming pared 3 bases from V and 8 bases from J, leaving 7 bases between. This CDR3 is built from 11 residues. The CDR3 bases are TGTGCCAGCAGCTTTGGACAGGAAGCTTTCTTT. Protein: CASSFGQEAFF.

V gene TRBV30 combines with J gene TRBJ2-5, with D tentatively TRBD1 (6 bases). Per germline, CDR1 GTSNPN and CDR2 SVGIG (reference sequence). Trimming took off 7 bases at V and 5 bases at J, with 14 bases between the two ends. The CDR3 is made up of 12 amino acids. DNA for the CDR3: TGTGCCTACCAGGGGACGGACGAGACCCAGTACTTC. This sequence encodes CAYQGTDETQYF.

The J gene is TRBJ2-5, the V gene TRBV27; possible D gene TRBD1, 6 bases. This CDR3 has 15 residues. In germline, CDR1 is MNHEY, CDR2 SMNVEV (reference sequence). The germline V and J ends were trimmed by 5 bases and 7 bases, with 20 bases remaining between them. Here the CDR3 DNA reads TGTGCCAGCAGTCCACATCCAGGGGCCCTGGGGACCCAGTACTTC. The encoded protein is CASSPHPGALGTQYF.

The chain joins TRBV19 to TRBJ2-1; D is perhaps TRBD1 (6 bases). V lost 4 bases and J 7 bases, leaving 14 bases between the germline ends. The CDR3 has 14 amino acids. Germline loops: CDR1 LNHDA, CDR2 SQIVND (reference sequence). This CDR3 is CASSTPQGGNEQFF. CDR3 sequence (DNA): TGTGCCAGTAGTACCCCACAGGGCGGGAATGAGCAGTTCTTC. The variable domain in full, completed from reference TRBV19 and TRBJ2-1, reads DGGITQSPKYLFRKEGQNVTLSCEQNLNHDAMYWYRQDPGQGLRLIYYSQIVNDFQKGDIAEGYSVSREKKESFPLTVTSAQKNPTAFYLCASSTPQGGNEQFFGPGTRLTVL.

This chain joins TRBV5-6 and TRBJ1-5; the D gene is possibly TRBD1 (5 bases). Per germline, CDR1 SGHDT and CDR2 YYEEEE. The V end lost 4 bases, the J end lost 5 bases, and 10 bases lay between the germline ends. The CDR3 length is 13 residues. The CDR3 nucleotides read TGTGCCAGCAGCACGGGACTTTATCAGCCCCAGCATTTT. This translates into CASSTGLYQPQHF.

As DNA, the CDR3 is TGCAGCGTCATCCCCAGGGGCCACGAGCAGTACTTC. This gives the protein CSVIPRGHEQYF. The V gene is TRBV29-1, the J gene TRBJ2-7, with a tentative D call TRBD1 (6 bases). Per the germline V gene, CDR1 is SQVTM and CDR2 is ANQGSEA. The ends were cut back, 6 bases at V and 5 bases at J, with 14 bases in the middle. The CDR3 is 12 amino acids.